Below, 28 T cell receptor beta chains from the same sample are listed, as sequenced in a study of T cell responses to AZD1222 COVID-19 vaccine (dated by TCRdb to 2020 to 2023). According to the study, the label for this sample's time point signals: about 28 days (+/-7) after the second vaccine dose. The library came from the immunoSEQ multiplex PCR assay. TCRdb re-hosts the immuneACCESS table, in-frame sequences only. Its copies lack some clones; in the studies checked, an unresolved V gene accounts for under half of them, and the cause for the rest is not known. This sample holds around 130,000 clones; about 88% were observed only once. The top ten clones comprise roughly 3.1% of the sample. This specimen consisted of peripheral blood, obtained 28 days after the second AZD1222 dose. These TCRs come from an adult who received the AZD1222 COVID-19 vaccine.

The chain couples TRBV7-2 to TRBJ2-1; TRBD2 might be the D (6 bases). V lost 5 bases to trimming and J lost 8 bases, with 22 bases between them. The CDR3 has 16 residues. Germline-derived CDR1 and CDR2 are SGHTA and FQGNSA. The CDR3 region is CASSPPGGYSWDEQFF. In nucleotides, the CDR3 is TGTGCCAGCAGCCCCCCCGGGGGTTATTCGTGGGATGAGCAGTTCTTC.

CDR3 region: CASSLRTGGSAGELFF. DNA of the CDR3: TGCGCCAGCAGCCTTCGGACAGGGGGCAGCGCCGGGGAGCTGTTTTTT. The chain employs TRBV5-1 and TRBJ2-2; 11 nucleotides align to TRBD1. CDR3 size: 16 residues. From germline, CDR1 is SGHRS and CDR2 YFSETQ. The trim removed 4 bases at V and 6 bases at J, leaving 8 bases unmatched.

The J gene is TRBJ2-3, the V gene TRBV9, with D perhaps matching TRBD2 (6 bases). Germline V gene data show CDR1 as SGDLS and CDR2 as YYNGEE. With 0 bases removed from V and 2 bases from J, the gap between germline ends came to 13 bases. The CDR3 sequence is 16 residues long. The CDR3 protein is CASSVGRRGITDTQYF. Written as DNA, the CDR3 is TGTGCCAGCAGCGTAGGGCGACGGGGGATCACAGATACGCAGTATTTT. Based on the CDR3 plus reference TRBV9 and TRBJ2-3, the full variable domain is DSGVTQTPKHLITATGQRVTLRCSPRSGDLSVYWYQQSLDQGLQFLIQYYNGEERAKGNILERFSAQQFPDLHSELNLSSLELGDSALYFCASSVGRRGITDTQYFGPGTRLTVL.

This chain connects TRBV19 to TRBJ1-1; unclear D gene. Germline V gene lookup returns CDR1 LNHDA and CDR2 SQIVND (reference sequence). The CDR3 spans 13 residues. The V end lost 3 bases, the J end lost 1 base, and 6 bases lay between the germline ends. The CDR3 here is CASSIRENTEAFF. The DNA of the CDR3 is TGTGCCAGTAGTATTAGGGAGAACACTGAAGCTTTCTTT. Full variable domain (missing parts from reference TRBV19 and TRBJ1-1): DGGITQSPKYLFRKEGQNVTLSCEQNLNHDAMYWYRQDPGQGLRLIYYSQIVNDFQKGDIAEGYSVSREKKESFPLTVTSAQKNPTAFYLCASSIRENTEAFFGQGTRLTVV.

The rearrangement uses TRBV3-1 (or the pseudogene TRBV3-2) and TRBJ1-5, with D unclear. V was clipped by 0 bases and J by 3 bases, with 12 bases between them. The length of the CDR3 is 16 residues. Germline V lookup: CDR1 LGHDT, CDR2 YNNKEL (reference sequence). This CDR3 reads CASSQDASGSNQPQHF. The CDR3, as DNA: TGTGCCAGCAGCCAAGATGCGTCGGGGTCCAATCAGCCCCAGCATTTT.

The chain joins TRBV4-1 to TRBJ2-1; D is ambiguous. Germline V CDR1 and CDR2: MGHRA, YSYEKL. This CDR3 has 15 residues. The germline V and J ends were trimmed by 3 bases and 1 base, with 10 bases remaining between them. CDR3 protein: CASSQKRLSYNEQFF. DNA for the CDR3: TGCGCCAGCAGCCAGAAAAGACTGTCCTACAATGAGCAGTTCTTC.

CDR3 sequence reads: CASSISSGTIKPQHF. The CDR3, as DNA: TGTGCCAGTAGTATTTCCTCAGGTACCATCAAGCCCCAGCATTTT. The chain employs TRBV19 and TRBJ1-5; no clear D. The CDR3 spans 15 residues. The V gene's germline CDR1 is LNHDA and CDR2 SQIVND (reference sequence). V gave up 3 bases and J gave up 8 bases, with 17 bases separating them.

As DNA, the CDR3 is TGTGCCAGCAGCACCCAAGAGAACACTGAAGCTTTCTTT. It yields the protein CASSTQENTEAFF. The chain joins TRBV9 to TRBJ1-1; no clear D. The V end was cut by 4 bases, the J end by 1 base, with 8 bases between. Germline CDR1 is SGDLS and CDR2 is YYNGEE. The CDR3 spans 13 residues.

The CDR3 coding sequence is TGTGCCAGCAGCTACGAGGGGGCGCGTGGAAACACCATATATTTT. Protein sequence: CASSYEGARGNTIYF. J is TRBJ1-3 and V is TRBV11-2; 7 bases map to TRBD1. This CDR3 is built from 15 residues. Germline CDR1 reads SGHAT; CDR2 reads FQNNGV. J lost 3 bases, V lost 4 bases, and 6 bases had no gene match.

The chain uses TRBV25-1 and TRBJ1-1; D is possibly TRBD1 (6 bases). CDR1 and CDR2 from the germline V gene are MGHDK and SYGVNS. The length of the CDR3 is 15 residues. V was cut by 1 base and J by 4 bases, with 13 bases left in between. Here the CDR3 DNA reads TGTGCCAGCAGTGAATGGGGAGGGGGGAGCACTGAAGCTTTCTTT. The encoded protein is CASSEWGGGSTEAFF.

V is TRBV4-1 and J is TRBJ1-3, with 7 bases fitting TRBD1. The CDR3 consists of 17 residues. Germline assignment: CDR1 MGHRA and CDR2 YSYEKL. Trimming removed 4 bases from V and 0 bases from J; junction bases left unmatched: 9. DNA of the CDR3: TGCGCCAGCAGCCTTCTGACAGGGCCATTCTCTGGAAACACCATATATTTT. Its translation: CASSLLTGPFSGNTIYF.

This chain connects TRBV7-8 to TRBJ1-3; the D is unclear. Per the germline V gene, CDR1 is SGHVS and CDR2 is FQNEAQ. This CDR3 contains 15 residues. Trimming removed 2 bases from V and 9 bases from J, with 17 bases in between. CDR3 protein: CASSLKADLLGTIYF. CDR3 coding DNA: TGTGCCAGCAGCTTAAAGGCGGACCTTCTCGGCACCATATATTTT.

The chain has TRBV27 and TRBJ1-2, with a possible D match to TRBD1 (5 bases). Germline CDR1 reads MNHEY; CDR2 reads SMNVEV (reference sequence). V lost 2 bases to trimming and J lost 3 bases, with 10 bases between them. This CDR3 comprises 14 residues. CDR3 DNA: TGTGCCAGCAGTTTACAGGGAAGAGACTATGGCTACACCTTC. Residues: CASSLQGRDYGYTF.

The rearrangement joins TRBV5-8 to TRBJ2-1; no reliable D call. This CDR3 region has 16 residues. Germline CDR1 and CDR2: SGHTS and YDEGEE. The V and J ends lost 2 bases and 2 bases respectively, with 14 bases between them. CDR3 loop: CASSFDGSLTYNEQFF. CDR3 coding DNA: TGTGCCAGCAGCTTTGATGGCAGCCTTACCTACAATGAGCAGTTCTTC. The full variable domain, with the rest looked up from reference TRBV5-8 and TRBJ2-1, is EAGVTQSPTHLIKTRGQQATLRCSPISGHTSVYWYQQALGLGLQFLLWYDEGEERNRGNFPPRFSGRQFPNYSSELNVNALELEDSALYLCASSFDGSLTYNEQFFGPGTRLTVL.

The J gene is TRBJ1-5, the V gene TRBV6-6, with D unclear. Per the germline V gene, CDR1 is MNHNY and CDR2 is SVGAGI (reference sequence). This CDR3 contains 15 residues. V shed 3 bases and J shed 0 bases, with 9 bases lying between them. The CDR3 nucleotides read TGTGCCAGCAGTTATAACCCATATAGCAATCAGCCCCAGCATTTT. It yields the protein CASSYNPYSNQPQHF.

The count of this clone is one. The V call is TRBV2, the J call TRBJ2-5, with D possibly being TRBD2 (7 bases). Germline-derived CDR1 and CDR2 are SNHLY and FYNNEI. V lost 4 bases, J lost 1 base, and 13 bases lay in between. The CDR3 is made up of 15 amino acids. The CDR3 bases are TGTGCCAGCAGTGTGGGGGGGCCCCTCCAAGAGACCCAGTACTTC. This sequence encodes CASSVGGPLQETQYF.

This chain connects TRBV5-1 to TRBJ1-3; D is unresolved. V was shortened by 3 bases and J by 0 bases, with 13 bases between the two germline ends. The CDR3 sequence is 16 residues long. Germline CDR1 is SGHRS and CDR2 is YFSETQ. The CDR3 reads CASSSQTKGSGNTIYF. The DNA of the CDR3 is TGCGCCAGCAGCTCACAAACCAAGGGCTCTGGAAACACCATATATTTT.

The J gene is TRBJ1-6, the V gene TRBV9; unclear D gene. The V gene's germline CDR1 is SGDLS and CDR2 YYNGEE. V was cut by 0 bases and J by 2 bases, with 9 bases left in between. This CDR3 is built from 16 residues. For the CDR3, the DNA is TGTGCCAGCAGCGTAGCGGGGAGCACCTATAATTCACCCCTCCACTTT. It yields the protein CASSVAGSTYNSPLHF.

This clone was seen a single time. The chain has TRBV19 and TRBJ1-5; TRBD1 might be the D (5 bases). Trimming cost V 6 bases and J 7 bases, with 16 bases left between them. This CDR3 contains 14 residues. Germline assignment: CDR1 LNHDA and CDR2 SQIVND (reference sequence). The CDR3 loop is CASSLGVRGQPQHF. CDR3 DNA sequence: TGTGCCAGTAGCCTGGGGGTGAGGGGACAGCCCCAGCATTTT.

The chain recombines TRBV7-9 with TRBJ2-1, with 8 bases aligning to TRBD2. Trimming at V came to 1 base and at J to 9 bases, leaving 5 bases not matched to a gene. The CDR3 has 14 amino acids. From germline, CDR1 is SEHNR and CDR2 FQNEAQ (reference sequence). CDR3: CASSLDGGAFEQFF. Here the CDR3 DNA reads TGTGCCAGCAGCTTAGACGGGGGGGCTTTTGAGCAGTTCTTC.

The chain carries TRBV3-1 (or the pseudogene TRBV3-2) and TRBJ1-1; tentative D call: TRBD1 (5 bases). The CDR3 length is 14 residues. Germline assignment: CDR1 LGHDT and CDR2 YNNKEL (reference sequence). Trimming stripped 3 bases from V and 1 base from J, with 9 bases between. The CDR3 sequence: CASSQGTRNTEAFF. The DNA of the CDR3 is TGTGCCAGCAGCCAGGGGACCCGGAACACTGAAGCTTTCTTT.

The CDR3 region is CASSHNFGQPGEQYF. CDR3 DNA: TGTGCCAGCAGCCATAACTTTGGACAACCTGGGGAGCAGTACTTC. The V gene is TRBV3-1 (or the pseudogene TRBV3-2), the J gene TRBJ2-7, with a weak D call TRBD1 (5 bases). Germline CDR1 LGHDT, CDR2 YNNKEL (reference sequence). The CDR3 length is 15 residues. The ends were cut back, 3 bases at V and 7 bases at J, with 19 bases in the middle.

The J gene is TRBJ1-1, the V gene TRBV7-9; TRBD1 matches at 7 bases. This CDR3 is 14 amino acids long. Germline V gene data show CDR1 as SEHNR and CDR2 as FQNEAQ (reference sequence). V was pared by 2 bases and J by 5 bases, with 5 bases of the junction left unmatched. The CDR3 reads CASSLKAGGTEAFF. The CDR3 nucleotides read TGTGCCAGCAGCTTAAAGGCAGGGGGGACTGAAGCTTTCTTT.

This clone appeared once. The chain combines TRBV7-9 with TRBJ1-2; 7 nucleotides align to TRBD1. Germline CDR1 SEHNR, CDR2 FQNEAQ (reference sequence). This CDR3 has 14 amino acids. Germline trimming cut 5 bases from V and 7 bases from J; bases unmatched to any gene: 10. The CDR3 here is CASSASDRLGGYTF. DNA of the CDR3: TGTGCCAGCAGCGCTTCGGACAGGCTCGGTGGCTACACCTTC. The entire variable domain, with the rest obtained from reference TRBV7-9 and TRBJ1-2, is as follows: DTGVSQNPRHKITKRGQNVTFRCDPISEHNRLYWYRQTLGQGPEFLTYFQNEAQLEKSRLLSDRFSAERPKGSFSTLEIQRTEQGDSAMYLCASSASDRLGGYTFGSGTRLTVV.

CDR3 in DNA: TGTGCCAGCAGTTTCCCTCAACAGGGGACCTATGGCTACACCTTC. It specifies CASSFPQQGTYGYTF. This rearrangement joins TRBV6-6 to TRBJ1-2, with 7 bases lining up with TRBD1. Looked up from germline, CDR1 is MNHNY and CDR2 is SVGAGI (reference sequence). The CDR3 has 15 residues. V gave up 4 bases and J gave up 4 bases; unmatched junction bases: 9.

The chain links TRBV6-2 or TRBV6-3 to TRBJ2-1; no clear D. The CDR3 totals 14 residues. Germline loops: CDR1 MNHEY, CDR2 SVGEGT. Trimming took 2 bases from V and 7 from J, leaving 12 bases between them. This CDR3 is CASSYITPGNEQFF. The DNA for the CDR3 is TGTGCCAGCAGTTACATCACCCCCGGGAATGAGCAGTTCTTC.

The gene calls are TRBV25-1 and TRBJ2-7; D gene unclear. Per the germline V gene, CDR1 is MGHDK and CDR2 is SYGVNS. This CDR3 is 14 amino acids long. Between the trimmed V and J ends, which lost 4 bases and 1 base, there was a span of 11 bases. The CDR3 spells CASSADGRSYEQYF. DNA for the CDR3: TGTGCCAGCAGTGCGGACGGAAGATCCTACGAGCAGTACTTC.

In its sample, this clone was seen once. The rearrangement joins TRBV5-1 to TRBJ1-6; TRBD1 matches 8 bases. Unmatched junction bases numbered 11, after V lost 4 bases and J lost 8 bases. Germline CDR1 reads SGHRS; CDR2 reads YFSETQ. The CDR3 runs to 16 residues. The CDR3 coding sequence is TGCGCCAGCAGCCCAGGATTCGACAGGGGATATTCACCCCTCCACTTT. Protein sequence: CASSPGFDRGYSPLHF.